This TCR beta chain was identified in a study of resident and recirculating memory T cells in vitiligo. The study's findings and limits: No single dominant TCR clone appeared; lesion clonality varied.

Libraries were prepared by immunoSEQ multiplex PCR; TCRdb keeps only in-frame clonotypes and omits some of them. The sample lists 70,000 to 85,000 clones, 91% occurring once. Concerning this clone: Its antigen is unknown.

Patients had received no treatment within the previous three months. V was cut by 2 bases and J by 3 bases, with 7 bases left in between. Germline CDR1 MNHEY, CDR2 SMNVEV (reference sequence). The CDR3 extends over 13 amino acids. The sample comprised blood. The chain has TRBV27 and TRBJ1-1; D unclear. The sequence was obtained from a male donor with vitiligo. DNA of the CDR3: TGTGCCAGCAGTTTAACTCGGGACACTGAAGCTTTCTTT. This codes for CASSLTRDTEAFF.